Presented here are 25 T cell receptor beta chains from one specimen sequenced in a study of T cell responses to AZD1222 COVID-19 vaccine. Only in-frame clones appear in the TCRdb table, and some are missing; sequencing was by immunoSEQ multiplex PCR. The sample lists around 130,000 clones, about 94% occurring once. The specimen was peripheral blood, collected on day 0 of AZD1222 vaccination. The receptors come from an adult in good health.

The rearrangement links TRBV11-2 to TRBJ2-1, with D possibly matching TRBD1 (6 bases). CDR1 and CDR2 from the germline V gene are SGHAT and FQNNGV. V shed 0 bases and J shed 3 bases, with 9 bases lying between them. This CDR3 has 15 residues. As DNA, the CDR3 is TGTGCCAGCAGCTTAGATATGACAGGCTACAATGAGCAGTTCTTC. Residues: CASSLDMTGYNEQFF.

J is TRBJ2-5 and V is TRBV19; the D gene is possibly TRBD2 (7 bases). V gave up 5 bases and J gave up 5 bases, with 15 bases separating them. In germline, CDR1 is LNHDA, CDR2 SQIVND (reference sequence). The length of the CDR3 is 14 residues. The CDR3 nucleotides read TGTGCCAGTAGTCCAACAGGGCGGGGGGAGACCCAGTACTTC. Translation: CASSPTGRGETQYF. The full variable domain, its missing parts supplied by reference TRBV19 and TRBJ2-5, is DGGITQSPKYLFRKEGQNVTLSCEQNLNHDAMYWYRQDPGQGLRLIYYSQIVNDFQKGDIAEGYSVSREKKESFPLTVTSAQKNPTAFYLCASSPTGRGETQYFGPGTRLLVL.

The chain combines TRBV20-1 with TRBJ1-5; perhaps TRBD1 as D (6 bases). CDR1 DFQATT and CDR2 SNEGSKA come from the germline V gene (reference sequence). Trimming shortened V by 3 bases and J by 7 bases, and 19 bases separated the two germline ends. The length of the CDR3 is 15 residues. CDR3 nucleotides: TGCAGTGCTAGTAATAGAGGGGGAGATAGCCAGCCCCAGCATTTT. It translates to CSASNRGGDSQPQHF.

The V gene is TRBV5-1, the J gene TRBJ2-3; TRBD1 might be the D (6 bases). Germline CDR1 and CDR2: SGHRS and YFSETQ. V dropped 2 bases and J dropped 0 bases, with 13 bases sitting between them. The CDR3 is 16 amino acids. As DNA, the CDR3 is TGCGCCAGCAGCTTTCAGGGGACCTCTAGCACAGATACGCAGTATTTT. Its protein product is CASSFQGTSSTDTQYF.

The rearrangement links TRBV3-1 (or the pseudogene TRBV3-2) to TRBJ1-3; D is unclear. CDR1 is LGHDT, CDR2 YNNKEL, per germline (reference sequence). V was shortened by 0 bases and J by 4 bases, with 7 bases between the two germline ends. The CDR3 length is 14 residues. CDR3 DNA: TGTGCCAGCAGCCAAGATTCCGCGGGAAACACCATATATTTT. This encodes CASSQDSAGNTIYF.

The chain carries TRBV6-5 and TRBJ1-6; D gene uncertain. CDR1 is MNHEY and CDR2 is SVGAGI in the germline V gene. The CDR3 spans 14 residues. The V end lost 5 bases, the J end lost 5 bases, and 10 bases lay between the germline ends. In DNA, the CDR3 is TGTGCCAGCAGTCCCAACCGTAATAATTCACCCCTCCACTTT. This translates into CASSPNRNNSPLHF.

This clone was seen once. The J gene is TRBJ1-3, the V gene TRBV7-6, with a tentative D call TRBD1 (5 bases). The length of the CDR3 is 15 residues. V lost 1 base to trimming and J lost 1 base, with 8 bases between them. Germline CDR1 SGHVS, CDR2 FNYEAQ. DNA of the CDR3: TGTGCCAGCAGCTTAGAGGCAGGGTCTGGAAACACCATATATTTT. Protein sequence: CASSLEAGSGNTIYF.

The V gene is TRBV5-1, the J gene TRBJ2-2; 9 nucleotides line up with TRBD2. Unmatched junction bases numbered 14, after V lost 9 bases and J lost 5 bases. This CDR3 contains 16 residues. Germline lookup yields CDR1 SGHRS and CDR2 YFSETQ. DNA for the CDR3: TGCGCCACCAACACGGGAAGCGGGGGGACAACCGGGGAGCTGTTTTTT. Protein product: CATNTGSGGTTGELFF.

This clone was counted once. The gene calls are TRBV7-9 and TRBJ1-2; D is possibly TRBD1 (6 bases). Between the trimmed V and J ends, which lost 7 bases and 3 bases, there was a span of 15 bases. The length of the CDR3 is 14 residues. Per the germline V gene, CDR1 is SEHNR and CDR2 is FQNEAQ (reference sequence). The CDR3 bases are TGTGCCAGCACCTATGGGGGGCTTGACTATGGCTACACCTTC. Protein: CASTYGGLDYGYTF.

The chain joins TRBV19 to TRBJ1-3, with 8 positions matching TRBD1. Germline CDR1 is LNHDA and CDR2 is SQIVND (reference sequence). With V trimmed by 8 bases and J by 0 bases, 12 bases remained unmatched. The CDR3 consists of 17 residues. The CDR3 reads CASLGQDYSPSGNTIYF. The CDR3 nucleotides are TGTGCCAGTTTGGGACAGGATTACTCCCCCTCTGGAAACACCATATATTTT.

The genes are TRBV7-9 and TRBJ1-2; no firm D call. CDR1 and CDR2 from the germline V gene are SEHNR and FQNEAQ (reference sequence). V was pared by 5 bases and J by 7 bases, with 14 bases between. There are 13 residues in the CDR3. CDR3 nucleotide sequence: TGTGCCAGCAGCCCTGAGGGAAGGAGTGGCTACACCTTC. It is translated as CASSPEGRSGYTF. Based on the CDR3 plus reference TRBV7-9 and TRBJ1-2, the full variable domain is DTGVSQNPRHKITKRGQNVTFRCDPISEHNRLYWYRQTLGQGPEFLTYFQNEAQLEKSRLLSDRFSAERPKGSFSTLEIQRTEQGDSAMYLCASSPEGRSGYTFGSGTRLTVV.

This clone was counted a few times. This sequence joins TRBV6-5 and TRBJ1-2; the match to TRBD1 covers 10 bases. Germline lookup yields CDR1 MNHEY and CDR2 SVGAGI. The CDR3 has 14 residues. Germline trimming cut 4 bases from V and 6 bases from J; bases unmatched to any gene: 5. CDR3 nucleotides: TGTGCCAGCAGTTCAGGACAGGGGGTTAATGGCTACACCTTC. Residues: CASSSGQGVNGYTF.

The chain combines TRBV6-5 with TRBJ1-2, with D uncertain. V gave up 7 bases and J gave up 5 bases, with 14 bases separating them. Per germline, CDR1 MNHEY and CDR2 SVGAGI. The CDR3 is made up of 13 amino acids. CDR3 amino acids: CASNIPGIYGYTF. CDR3 DNA sequence: TGTGCCAGCAATATACCGGGGATATATGGCTACACCTTC.

V gene TRBV5-6 combines with J gene TRBJ1-1; D call uncertain. Germline loops: CDR1 SGHDT, CDR2 YYEEEE. Trimming removed 6 bases from V and 1 base from J, with 10 bases in between. The CDR3 covers 13 residues. This CDR3 reads CASNLNRNTEAFF. The CDR3 DNA reads TGTGCCAGCAACCTAAACAGGAACACTGAAGCTTTCTTT.

This chain links TRBV5-4 with TRBJ1-1, with D perhaps matching TRBD1 (5 bases). Trimming removed 4 bases at V and 4 bases at J, with 14 bases between. This CDR3 is built from 14 residues. Per the germline V gene, CDR1 is SGHNT and CDR2 is YYREEE (reference sequence). The DNA for the CDR3 is TGTGCCAGCAGCCAAAGGGACGGGGCCACTGAAGCTTTCTTT. The encoded protein is CASSQRDGATEAFF.

The chain joins TRBV5-1 to TRBJ1-1; D is possibly TRBD1 (5 bases). The V gene lost 0 bases and the J gene lost 8 bases, with 8 bases spanning the gap. The CDR3 contains 12 residues. Looked up from germline, CDR1 is SGHRS and CDR2 is YFSETQ. CDR3 sequence reads: CASSLEGWEAFF. The CDR3 region has the DNA TGCGCCAGCAGCTTGGAGGGGTGGGAAGCTTTCTTT.

The chain has TRBV6-1 and TRBJ2-7; 10 bases are a match to TRBD1. The ends lost 3 bases at V and 5 bases at J; junction bases unmatched: 7. This CDR3 is 15 amino acids long. Germline V gene sequence: CDR1 MNHNS, CDR2 SASEGT. CDR3 amino acids: CASSDPGQGNDEQYF. The CDR3 DNA reads as TGTGCCAGCAGTGATCCGGGACAGGGGAACGACGAGCAGTACTTC.

The chain joins TRBV7-9 to TRBJ2-7; 7 nucleotides line up with TRBD2. The CDR3 totals 14 residues. Trimming cost V 2 bases and J 3 bases; bases outside gene matches: 4. Germline V gene lookup returns CDR1 SEHNR and CDR2 FQNEAQ (reference sequence). The CDR3 here is CASSLSSGYYEQYF. For the CDR3, the DNA is TGTGCCAGCAGCTTATCTAGCGGATACTACGAGCAGTACTTC.

This rearrangement joins TRBV7-9 to TRBJ2-1; the D is unclear. Germline assignment: CDR1 SEHNR and CDR2 FQNEAQ (reference sequence). V was shortened by 2 bases and J by 9 bases, with 8 bases between the two germline ends. The CDR3 consists of 12 residues. The CDR3 spells CASSLIAREQFF. The CDR3 DNA reads TGTGCCAGCAGCTTAATTGCTCGTGAGCAGTTCTTC.

The CDR3 bases are TGTGCCAGCAGCTTAGGGGACAGGGGGAAAGCTTTCTTT. Amino acids: CASSLGDRGKAFF. The chain recombines TRBV7-8 with TRBJ1-1; 11 positions match TRBD1. Looked up from germline, CDR1 is SGHVS and CDR2 is FQNEAQ. The CDR3 has 13 residues. V trimming: 1 base; J trimming: 9 bases; junction bases outside the gene matches: 1.

This chain connects TRBV19 to TRBJ1-2; 10 nucleotides align to TRBD1. With V trimmed by 3 bases and J by 1 base, 8 bases remained unmatched. The CDR3 has 17 amino acids. Germline V gives CDR1 LNHDA, CDR2 SQIVND (reference sequence). CDR3 protein: CASSILTGGVDNYGYTF. CDR3 bases: TGTGCCAGTAGTATCTTGACAGGGGGCGTCGATAACTATGGCTACACCTTC.

This clone has just one count. The chain joins TRBV5-5 to TRBJ2-7, with 10 bases that match TRBD2. The CDR3 is 14 residues long. Looked up from germline, CDR1 is SGHKS and CDR2 is YYEKEE (reference sequence). V was clipped by 5 bases and J by 2 bases; unmatched bases: 4. As DNA, the CDR3 is TGTGCCAGCAGTTTAGCGGGGGGACCCTACGAGCAGTACTTC. The encoded protein is CASSLAGGPYEQYF.

The rearrangement joins TRBV5-1 to TRBJ2-1, with 9 bases that match TRBD2. Germline loops: CDR1 SGHRS, CDR2 YFSETQ. This CDR3 comprises 15 residues. With V trimmed by 5 bases and J by 4 bases, 7 bases remained unmatched. CDR3 nucleotide sequence: TGCGCCAGCAGGCCCGGGACTAGCACGTACAATGAGCAGTTCTTC. The encoded protein is CASRPGTSTYNEQFF.

The gene calls are TRBV5-6 and TRBJ1-6; D may be TRBD1 (5 bases). Trimming cost V 2 bases and J 2 bases, with 14 bases left between them. CDR3 length equals 17 residues. CDR1 is SGHDT and CDR2 is YYEEEE in the germline V gene. DNA of the CDR3: TGTGCCAGCAGCTTTAGTCAGGCAGGGACCTATAATTCACCCCTCCACTTT. This translates into CASSFSQAGTYNSPLHF.

This clone was observed once. The chain has TRBV6-4 and TRBJ2-7; maybe TRBD1 (6 bases). This CDR3 has 11 amino acids. V lost 8 bases, J lost 4 bases, and 9 bases lay in between. CDR1 and CDR2 (germline): MRHNA, SNTAGT. CDR3 amino acids: CASGDIYEQYF. DNA of the CDR3: TGTGCCAGCGGGGACATTTACGAGCAGTACTTC.